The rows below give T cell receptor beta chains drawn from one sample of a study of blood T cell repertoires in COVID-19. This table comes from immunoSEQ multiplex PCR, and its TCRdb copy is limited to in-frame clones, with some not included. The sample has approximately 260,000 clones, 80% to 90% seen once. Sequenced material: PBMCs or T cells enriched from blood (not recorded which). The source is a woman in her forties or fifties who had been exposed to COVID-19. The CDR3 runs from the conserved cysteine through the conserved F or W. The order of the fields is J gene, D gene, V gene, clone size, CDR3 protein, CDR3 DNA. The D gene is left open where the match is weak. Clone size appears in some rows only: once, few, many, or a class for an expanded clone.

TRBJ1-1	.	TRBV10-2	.	CASNEQLNTEAFF	TGCGCCAGCAATGAACAACTGAACACTGAAGCTTTCTTT
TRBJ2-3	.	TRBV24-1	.	CATSDSLGGGISYTQYF	TGTGCCACCAGTGATTCGCTTGGCGGAGGCATAAGCTATACGCAGTATTTT
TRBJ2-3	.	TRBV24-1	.	CATSEPSRFTDTQYF	TGTGCCACCAGTGAGCCCTCGCGGTTTACAGATACGCAGTATTTT
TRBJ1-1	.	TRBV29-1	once	CSVTRVSDTEAFF	TGCAGCGTTACCAGGGTTTCGGACACTGAAGCTTTCTTT
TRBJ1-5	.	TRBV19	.	CASSISRVSNQPQHF	TGTGCCAGTAGTATAAGCAGGGTAAGCAATCAGCCCCAGCATTTT
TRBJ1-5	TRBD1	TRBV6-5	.	CASSSTGGSQPQHF	TGTGCCAGCAGTTCGACAGGGGGGAGTCAGCCCCAGCATTTT
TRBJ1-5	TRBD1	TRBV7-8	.	CASSPTGVVNQPQHF	TGTGCCAGCAGCCCGACAGGGGTTGTGAATCAGCCCCAGCATTTT
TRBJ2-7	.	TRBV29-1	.	CSVEDPKTYEQYF	TGCAGCGTTGAAGATCCCAAAACCTACGAGCAGTACTTC
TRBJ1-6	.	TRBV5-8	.	CASSVRRGSNSPLHF	TGTGCCAGCAGCGTCCGTCGGGGATCTAATTCACCCCTCCACTTT
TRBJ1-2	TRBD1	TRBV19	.	CASNPRQGRDGYTF	TGTGCCAGTAACCCTAGACAGGGGAGAGATGGCTACACCTTC
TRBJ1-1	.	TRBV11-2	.	CASSLNREAFF	TGTGCCAGCAGCTTGAACAGGGAAGCTTTCTTT
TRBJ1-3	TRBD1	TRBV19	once	CASTQRPGQGPGNTIYF	TGTGCCAGTACCCAACGGCCGGGACAGGGCCCTGGAAACACCATATATTTT
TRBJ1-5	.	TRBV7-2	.	CASSHGHISNQPQHF	TGTGCCAGCAGCCACGGACATATTAGCAATCAGCCCCAGCATTTT
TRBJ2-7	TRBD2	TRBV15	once	CATGNPQRGDATKQYF	TGTGCCACCGGTAATCCCCAGCGGGGAGACGCTACGAAACAGTACTTC
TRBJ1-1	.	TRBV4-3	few	CASSQDRTQNTEAFF	TGCGCCAGCAGCCAAGATCGTACACAGAACACTGAAGCTTTCTTT
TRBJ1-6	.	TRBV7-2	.	CASSLVPGLYSPLHF	TGTGCCAGCAGCTTAGTCCCAGGGCTCTATTCACCCCTCCACTTT
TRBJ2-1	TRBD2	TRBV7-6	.	CASSGLAGGPGEQFF	TGTGCCAGCAGCGGTCTAGCGGGGGGGCCGGGTGAGCAGTTCTTC
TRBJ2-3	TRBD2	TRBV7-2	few	CASSSLGLARSDTQYF	TGTGCCAGCAGCAGCTTAGGACTAGCGAGGTCAGATACGCAGTATTTT
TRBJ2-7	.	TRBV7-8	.	CASSLGGQRFGNF	TGTGCCAGCAGCTTAGGCGGCCAAAGGTTCGGGAACTTC
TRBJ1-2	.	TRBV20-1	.	CSASTGRYTF	TGCAGTGCTAGTACAGGGCGCTACACCTTC
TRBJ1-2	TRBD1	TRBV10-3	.	CAISESLDRVGYTF	TGTGCCATCAGTGAGTCTCTTGACAGGGTCGGCTACACCTTC
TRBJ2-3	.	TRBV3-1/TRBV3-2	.	CASSQETYSSTDTQYF	TGTGCCAGCAGCCAGGAGACCTATTCCTCCACAGATACGCAGTATTTT
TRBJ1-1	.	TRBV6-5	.	CASSYNQGTEAFF	TGTGCCAGCAGTTACAATCAGGGCACTGAAGCTTTCTTT
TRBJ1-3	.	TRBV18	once	CASSPGAGNTIYF	TGTGCCAGCTCACCAGGAGCTGGAAACACCATATATTTT
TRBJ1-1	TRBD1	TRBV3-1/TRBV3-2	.	CASSPGRGPVGNTEAFF	TGTGCCAGCAGCCCCGGCAGGGGGCCTGTAGGGAACACTGAAGCTTTCTTT
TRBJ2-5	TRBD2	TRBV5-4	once	CASSFLGGGQETQYF	TGTGCCAGCAGCTTTCTCGGCGGGGGACAAGAGACCCAGTACTTC
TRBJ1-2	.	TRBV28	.	CASRDTQNRNYGYTF	TGTGCCAGCCGGGACACCCAAAATCGAAACTATGGCTACACCTTC
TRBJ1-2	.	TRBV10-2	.	CASSAGTWNYGYTF	TGCGCCAGCAGTGCCGGGACTTGGAACTATGGCTACACCTTC
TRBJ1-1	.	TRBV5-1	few	CASSLVDPGTEAFF	TGCGCCAGCAGCCTGGTTGACCCGGGTACTGAAGCTTTCTTT
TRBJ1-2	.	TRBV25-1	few	CASSDQTRHTF	TGTGCCAGCAGTGATCAGACTCGGCACACCTTC
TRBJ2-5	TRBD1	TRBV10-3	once	CAISGQGGRETQYF	TGTGCCATCAGCGGACAGGGTGGAAGAGAGACCCAGTACTTC
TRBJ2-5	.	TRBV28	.	CASSPTGRETQYF	TGTGCCAGCAGTCCGACAGGCCGGGAGACCCAGTACTTC
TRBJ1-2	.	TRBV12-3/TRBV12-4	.	CASSLSQVYGYTF	TGTGCCAGCAGTCTCTCACAGGTCTATGGCTACACCTTC
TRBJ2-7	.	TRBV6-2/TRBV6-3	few	CASSYSRAAGRYEQYF	TGTGCCAGCAGTTACTCGAGGGCGGCAGGGAGGTACGAGCAGTACTTC
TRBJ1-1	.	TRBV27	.	CASSFRGSTEAFF	TGTGCCAGCAGTTTCAGGGGATCTACTGAAGCTTTCTTT
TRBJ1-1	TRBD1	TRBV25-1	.	CASRRGQVTEAFF	TGTGCCAGCAGGAGGGGGCAGGTCACTGAAGCTTTCTTT
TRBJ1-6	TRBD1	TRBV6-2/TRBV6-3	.	CASSYSGRGHSYNSPLHF	TGTGCCAGCAGTTACTCGGGCAGGGGGCACTCCTATAATTCACCCCTCCACTTT
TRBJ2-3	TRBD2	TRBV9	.	CASSSASGGIADTQYF	TGTGCCAGCAGCTCCGCTAGCGGGGGGATCGCAGATACGCAGTATTTT
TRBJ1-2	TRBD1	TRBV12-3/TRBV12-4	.	CASSLDRGHGYTF	TGTGCCAGCAGCCTCGACAGGGGCCATGGCTACACCTTC
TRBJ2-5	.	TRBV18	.	CASSWGLQETQYF	TGTGCCAGCTCTTGGGGCCTCCAAGAGACCCAGTACTTC
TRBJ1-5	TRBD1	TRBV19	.	CASSPGTGTNQPQHF	TGTGCCAGTAGTCCCGGGACAGGGACTAATCAGCCCCAGCATTTT
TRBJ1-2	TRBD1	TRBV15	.	CATSRVYRGDYGYTF	TGTGCCACCAGCAGAGTGTACAGGGGGGACTATGGCTACACCTTC
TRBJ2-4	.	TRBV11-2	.	CASSLGSGSGNIQYF	TGTGCCAGCAGCTTAGGTTCAGGGTCCGGAAACATTCAGTACTTC
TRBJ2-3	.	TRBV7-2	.	CASSLGWRGTDTQYF	TGTGCCAGCAGCTTAGGCTGGCGGGGCACAGATACGCAGTATTTT
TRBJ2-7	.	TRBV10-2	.	CASRGTGTYEQYF	TGCGCCAGCCGGGGCACAGGGACCTACGAGCAGTACTTC
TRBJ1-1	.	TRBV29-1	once	CSVGSRHTEAFF	TGCAGCGTTGGTTCCCGTCACACTGAAGCTTTCTTT
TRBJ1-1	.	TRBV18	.	CASSPSGGMNTEAFF	TGTGCCAGCTCTCCCTCCGGCGGGATGAACACTGAAGCTTTCTTT
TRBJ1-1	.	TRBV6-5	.	CASSWLNRLNTEAFF	TGTGCCAGCAGTTGGCTGAACAGGTTGAACACTGAAGCTTTCTTT
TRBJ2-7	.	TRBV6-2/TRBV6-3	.	CASSLNEGSYEQYF	TGTGCCAGCAGTTTAAACGAGGGCTCCTACGAGCAGTACTTC
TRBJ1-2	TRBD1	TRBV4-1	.	CASSQGDRAYGYTF	TGCGCCAGCAGCCAAGGGGACAGGGCCTATGGCTACACCTTC